The 31 T cell receptor beta chains below were found in one sample sequenced in a study of OX40 agonist ivuxolimab in advanced cancers. Clones were sequenced by immunoSEQ multiplex PCR, and TCRdb holds only the in-frame ones, with some missing. The sample contains approximately 58,000 clones, roughly nine tenths of which appear only once. The specimen was CD4+ or CD8+ T cells sorted from blood, collected in a trial of the OX40 agonist ivuxolimab. The receptors originated from an adult with an advanced solid tumor such as melanoma, head and neck, liver or kidney cancer.

This clone was detected only once. The rearrangement uses TRBV4-2 and TRBJ2-3; 9 nucleotides match TRBD2. CDR1 is LGHNA, CDR2 YNFKEQ, per germline. The CDR3 is 16 residues long. Losses at the gene ends were 0 bases for V and 3 bases for J; bases not matched to a gene: 4. The CDR3 reads CASSQESGRNTDTQYF. In DNA form, the CDR3 reads TGTGCCAGCAGCCAAGAGAGCGGGAGGAATACAGATACGCAGTATTTT.

The chain carries TRBV27 and TRBJ1-3; D remains unclear. Trimming shortened V by 6 bases and J by 0 bases, and 24 bases separated the two germline ends. This CDR3 contains 19 residues. Germline CDR1 reads MNHEY; CDR2 reads SMNVEV (reference sequence). CDR3 DNA: TGTGCCAGCAGACACCACGCCGTCGTGCAGGAACCCTCTGGAAACACCATATATTTT. This sequence encodes CASRHHAVVQEPSGNTIYF.

This clone occurred once. CDR3 nucleotides: TGTGCCAGCAGCGTAGGGGATCGGGGCTCTGGAAACACCATATATTTT. Amino acid sequence: CASSVGDRGSGNTIYF. The chain joins TRBV9 to TRBJ1-3; D uncertain. This CDR3 has 16 residues. Trimming shortened V by 0 bases and J by 0 bases, and 10 bases separated the two germline ends. The germline CDR1 and CDR2 sequences are SGDLS and YYNGEE. Full variable domain (rest looked up from reference TRBV9 and TRBJ1-3): DSGVTQTPKHLITATGQRVTLRCSPRSGDLSVYWYQQSLDQGLQFLIQYYNGEERAKGNILERFSAQQFPDLHSELNLSSLELGDSALYFCASSVGDRGSGNTIYFGEGSWLTVV.

The gene calls are TRBV11-2 and TRBJ2-2; no firm D call. The V end was cut by 4 bases, the J end by 7 bases, with 10 bases between. The CDR3 is 13 amino acids. From germline, CDR1 is SGHAT and CDR2 FQNNGV. The CDR3 spells CASSSGYVGELFF. DNA for the CDR3: TGTGCCAGCAGCTCCGGCTATGTCGGGGAGCTGTTTTTT.

This chain joins TRBV5-1 and TRBJ2-6, with 7 bases aligning to TRBD1. CDR3 length: 19 amino acids. The germline V gene encodes CDR1 SGHRS and CDR2 YFSETQ. V dropped 3 bases and J dropped 0; count of bases not matched to a gene: 12. The CDR3 sequence: CASSSRTGAKSSGANVLTF. DNA for the CDR3: TGCGCCAGCAGCTCAAGGACAGGCGCAAAAAGCTCTGGGGCCAACGTCCTGACTTTC.

The V gene is TRBV11-2, the J gene TRBJ1-2, with TRBD1 matching over 8 bases. Trimming at V came to 5 bases and at J to 5 bases, leaving 7 bases not matched to a gene. Germline V CDR1 and CDR2: SGHAT, FQNNGV. The CDR3 is 14 residues long. The CDR3 spells CASSPADRGYGYTF. In nucleotides, the CDR3 is TGTGCCAGCAGCCCCGCCGACAGGGGATATGGCTACACCTTC.

In this sample, this clone turned up a few times. V usage is TRBV6-5 and J usage is TRBJ2-6; D not resolved. This CDR3 region has 15 residues. CDR1 and CDR2 (germline): MNHEY, SVGAGI. The V end lost 5 bases, the J end lost 2 bases, and 10 bases lay between the germline ends. CDR3 in amino acids: CASSKIMTGANVLTF. The CDR3 nucleotides are TGTGCCAGCAGTAAAATAATGACTGGGGCCAACGTCCTGACTTTC.

V and J are TRBV21-1 and TRBJ2-2. TRBV21-1 is a known pseudogene. There are 13 residues in the CDR3. CDR3 loop: CASSKPVGGELFF. CDR3 DNA: TGTGCCAGCAGCAAGCCGGTAGGCGGGGAGCTGTTTTTT.

This chain connects TRBV11-1 to TRBJ1-4; D is uncertain. V was trimmed by 1 base and J by 7 bases, leaving 10 bases between them. Germline V lookup: CDR1 SGHAT, CDR2 FQDESV (reference sequence). The CDR3 covers 14 residues. As DNA, the CDR3 is TGTGCCAGCAGCTTAGGCGAGAGAAGTGAAAAACTGTTTTTT. This encodes CASSLGERSEKLFF.

On this clone: Other DNA sequences in this sample translate to the same CDR3. This chain connects TRBV7-6 to TRBJ2-3; unclear D gene. Germline-derived CDR1 and CDR2 are SGHVS and FNYEAQ. Trimming left V 1 base short and J 2 bases short, with 4 bases between. The CDR3 extends over 13 amino acids. CDR3: CASSLGSTDTQYF. In DNA, the CDR3 is TGTGCCAGCAGCTTAGGCTCCACAGATACGCAGTATTTT. Full variable domain (outside the CDR3, taken from reference TRBV7-6 and TRBJ2-3): GAGVSQSPRYKVTKRGQDVALRCDPISGHVSLYWYRQALGQGPEFLTYFNYEAQQDKSGLPNDRFSAERPEGSISTLTIQRTEQRDSAMYRCASSLGSTDTQYFGPGTRLTVL.

V is TRBV7-2 and J is TRBJ2-2; TRBD2 might be the D (6 bases). V dropped 4 bases and J dropped 5 bases, with 11 bases sitting between them. Germline CDR1 SGHTA, CDR2 FQGNSA. CDR3 length equals 14 residues. CDR3 coding DNA: TGTGCCAGCAGCTCCGCGGGGCGGACCGGGGAGCTGTTTTTT. It encodes CASSSAGRTGELFF. Filled out from reference TRBV7-2 and TRBJ2-2, the complete variable domain reads GAGVSQSPSNKVTEKGKDVELRCDPISGHTALYWYRQSLGQGLEFLIYFQGNSAPDKSGLPSDRFSAERTGGSVSTLTIQRTQQEDSAVYLCASSSAGRTGELFFGEGSRLTVL.

The gene calls are TRBV5-1 and TRBJ2-7; D uncertain. The V gene lost 0 bases and the J gene lost 4 bases, with 5 bases spanning the gap. The CDR3 consists of 12 residues. The germline V gene encodes CDR1 SGHRS and CDR2 YFSETQ. Written as DNA, the CDR3 is TGCGCCAGCAGCTTGGAAAGGTACGAGCAGTACTTC. It encodes CASSLERYEQYF.

This clone appeared a single time. J is TRBJ2-2 and V is TRBV7-9; D is possibly TRBD2 (5 bases). This CDR3 region has 16 residues. Between the trimmed V and J ends, which lost 1 base and 0 bases, there was a span of 9 bases. CDR1 and CDR2 from the germline V gene are SEHNR and FQNEAQ (reference sequence). The DNA for the CDR3 is TGTGCCAGCAGCTTAGGAGGCGGGCCGAACACCGGGGAGCTGTTTTTT. Its translation is CASSLGGGPNTGELFF.

The chain combines TRBV7-9 with TRBJ2-2; 7 bases are a match to TRBD2. CDR1 and CDR2 (germline): SEHNR, FQNEAQ (reference sequence). The CDR3 contains 17 residues. The V and J ends lost 2 bases and 5 bases, in that order; junction bases with no gene match: 11. The CDR3: CASSLRFQGRGTGELFF. CDR3 DNA: TGTGCCAGCAGCTTACGATTCCAAGGGAGGGGAACCGGGGAGCTGTTTTTT.

This chain connects TRBV29-1 to TRBJ2-7; D gene uncertain. V gave up 3 bases and J gave up 0 bases, with 6 bases separating them. The CDR3 is 12 residues long. CDR1 and CDR2 (germline): SQVTM, ANQGSEA. The CDR3 DNA sequence: TGCAGCGTTGAGGGGTTCTCCTACGAGCAGTACTTC. This sequence encodes CSVEGFSYEQYF.

This chain connects TRBV29-1 to TRBJ1-2; the D gene is possibly TRBD1 (6 bases). The germline gives CDR1 SQVTM, CDR2 ANQGSEA. V lost 6 bases and J 8 bases, leaving 19 bases between the germline ends. This CDR3 contains 13 residues. The CDR3 coding sequence is TGCAGCGTCGAGGGGGGGCTAGGACCCGGCTACACCTTC. It codes for CSVEGGLGPGYTF.

The chain employs TRBV28 and TRBJ2-7, with D tentatively TRBD2 (6 bases). The CDR3 loop spans 12 amino acids. Trimming removed 7 bases at V and 3 bases at J, with 10 bases between. Germline assignment: CDR1 MDHEN and CDR2 SYDVKM. CDR3: CASTSGGYEQYF. DNA of the CDR3: TGTGCCAGCACCTCCGGGGGCTACGAGCAGTACTTC.

The gene calls are TRBV6-5 and TRBJ1-2; D may be TRBD1 (6 bases). Trimming shortened V by 5 bases and J by 8 bases, and 18 bases separated the two germline ends. CDR3 length: 14 residues. The germline V gene has CDR1 MNHEY and CDR2 SVGAGI. CDR3 nucleotides: TGTGCCAGCAGTGATGGGGGGGGGCGCTGGGGCTACACCTTC. This sequence encodes CASSDGGGRWGYTF.

The gene calls are TRBV19 and TRBJ2-3; 9 positions agree with TRBD2. The CDR3 has 15 amino acids. The V segment lost 4 bases and the J segment 5 bases; nucleotides outside the gene matches: 7. CDR1 and CDR2 (germline): LNHDA, SQIVND (reference sequence). The DNA for the CDR3 is TGTGCCAGTAGTAACCCGGGACTAGCAGGAGATACGCAGTATTTT. Translating it yields CASSNPGLAGDTQYF. The full variable domain, rest sourced from reference TRBV19 and TRBJ2-3, is DGGITQSPKYLFRKEGQNVTLSCEQNLNHDAMYWYRQDPGQGLRLIYYSQIVNDFQKGDIAEGYSVSREKKESFPLTVTSAQKNPTAFYLCASSNPGLAGDTQYFGPGTRLTVL.

The CDR3 here is CASSSAWGRNSPLHF. DNA for the CDR3: TGTGCCAGCAGCTCCGCGTGGGGGCGGAATTCACCCCTCCACTTT. The rearrangement uses TRBV7-6 and TRBJ1-6; D perhaps matches TRBD1 (6 bases). The V end was cut by 4 bases, the J end by 7 bases, with 14 bases between. CDR1 and CDR2 (germline): SGHVS, FNYEAQ. CDR3 length: 15 residues.

This clone was seen once. The genes are TRBV7-2 and TRBJ2-7; D gene unclear. The CDR3 loop spans 13 amino acids. The V gene lost 1 base and the J gene lost 4 bases, with 8 bases spanning the gap. The germline V gene encodes CDR1 SGHTA and CDR2 FQGNSA. CDR3 in DNA: TGTGCCAGCAGCTTAGAAGACTGGTACGAGCAGTACTTC. It translates to CASSLEDWYEQYF.

The chain joins TRBV4-3 to TRBJ2-1; possibly TRBD2 for D (5 bases). This CDR3 has 15 amino acids. CDR1 is LGHNA, CDR2 YSLEER, per germline. V lost 0 bases and J lost 8, with 14 bases in between. CDR3 region: CASSQDLGPRDEQFF. The CDR3 nucleotides are TGCGCCAGCAGCCAAGATCTAGGTCCGAGGGATGAGCAGTTCTTC.

V and J are TRBV11-2 and TRBJ2-3; a weak D match, TRBD1 (6 bases). V was pared by 5 bases and J by 0 bases, with 12 bases between. Germline CDR1 is SGHAT and CDR2 is FQNNGV. This CDR3 region has 15 residues. The CDR3 bases are TGTGCCAGCAGCCCAGGGGCCATTAGCACAGATACGCAGTATTTT. Encoded protein: CASSPGAISTDTQYF.

The chain combines TRBV13 with TRBJ2-3; the match to TRBD2 covers 7 bases. This CDR3 region has 15 residues. V lost 0 bases and J lost 8; bases outside the gene matches: 8. Germline CDR1 is PRHDT and CDR2 is FYEKMQ (reference sequence). The CDR3 spells CASSLGVSGSGTQYF. The DNA for the CDR3 is TGTGCCAGCAGCTTAGGTGTTAGCGGGTCCGGTACGCAGTATTTT.

V is TRBV4-3 and J is TRBJ2-7, with D perhaps matching TRBD1 (5 bases). V was shortened by 0 bases and J by 7 bases, with 16 bases between the two germline ends. The germline V gene encodes CDR1 LGHNA and CDR2 YSLEER. There are 15 residues in the CDR3. The CDR3 loop reads CASSQDFEAGREQYF. In DNA, the CDR3 is TGCGCCAGCAGCCAAGACTTCGAGGCAGGGCGAGAGCAGTACTTC.

J is TRBJ2-7 and V is TRBV4-2; TRBD2 agrees at 11 bases. This CDR3 is built from 14 residues. Germline CDR1 and CDR2: LGHNA and YNFKEQ. The trim removed 1 base at V and 8 bases at J, leaving 4 bases unmatched. The CDR3 sequence is CASSQALAGVKQYF. In DNA form, the CDR3 reads TGTGCCAGCAGCCAAGCACTAGCGGGAGTCAAGCAGTACTTC.

The genes are TRBV12-2 and TRBJ1-3. TRBV12-2 is an annotated pseudogene. This CDR3 is 17 amino acids long. The CDR3 coding sequence is TGTGCAAGTCGCTTAGAACGCGGGGGAGAGGCTGGAAACACCATATATTTT. This codes for CASRLERGGEAGNTIYF.

The rearrangement uses TRBV6-5 and TRBJ1-1; D not resolved. Germline V gene data show CDR1 as MNHEY and CDR2 as SVGAGI. Trimming took 0 bases from V and 2 from J, leaving 10 bases between them. CDR3 length: 15 residues. The chain's CDR3 is CASSYSAGSNTEAFF. CDR3 in DNA: TGTGCCAGCAGTTACTCTGCCGGGTCCAACACTGAAGCTTTCTTT.

The V call is TRBV11-1, the J call TRBJ2-3; 11 nucleotides align to TRBD2. The CDR3 has 19 residues. CDR1 and CDR2 from the germline V gene are SGHAT and FQDESV (reference sequence). The V and J ends lost 1 base and 3 bases, in that order; junction bases with no gene match: 12. The CDR3 DNA reads TGTGCCAGCAGCTTAGTACTAGCGGGAGTATCTGTTTTGACAGATACGCAGTATTTT. As protein: CASSLVLAGVSVLTDTQYF.

The chain couples TRBV30 to TRBJ2-5; 8 nucleotides align to TRBD1. This CDR3 is built from 15 residues. V was clipped by 5 bases and J by 7 bases; unmatched bases: 15. Germline V gene data show CDR1 as GTSNPN and CDR2 as SVGIG (reference sequence). The CDR3 loop is CAWGVGGTGGGTQYF. CDR3 nucleotides: TGTGCCTGGGGAGTAGGAGGGACAGGCGGAGGGACCCAGTACTTC.

The chain uses TRBV7-2 and TRBJ2-3, with TRBD2 identical over 7 bases. Per germline, CDR1 SGHTA and CDR2 FQGNSA. The CDR3 is made up of 14 amino acids. The V segment lost 1 base and the J segment 9 bases; nucleotides outside the gene matches: 7. The CDR3 loop reads CASSLDPNSGTQYF. The CDR3 DNA sequence: TGTGCCAGCAGCTTAGATCCAAATAGCGGGACGCAGTATTTT.